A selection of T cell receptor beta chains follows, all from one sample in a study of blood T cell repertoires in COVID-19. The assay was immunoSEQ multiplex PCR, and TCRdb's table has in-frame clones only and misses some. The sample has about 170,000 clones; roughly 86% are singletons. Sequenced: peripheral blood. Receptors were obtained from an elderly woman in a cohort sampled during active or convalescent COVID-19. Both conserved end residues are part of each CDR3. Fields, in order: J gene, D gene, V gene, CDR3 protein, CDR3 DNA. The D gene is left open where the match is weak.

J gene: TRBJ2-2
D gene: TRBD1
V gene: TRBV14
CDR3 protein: CASSLNRGYTGELFF
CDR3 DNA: TGTGCCAGCAGCCTAAACAGGGGGTATACCGGGGAGCTGTTTTTT

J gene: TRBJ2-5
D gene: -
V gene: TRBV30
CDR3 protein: CAWSVGPIETQYF
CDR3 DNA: TGTGCCTGGAGTGTGGGGCCGATAGAGACCCAGTACTTC

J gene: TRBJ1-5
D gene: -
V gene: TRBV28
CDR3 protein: CASSLSYSNQPQHF
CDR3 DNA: TGTGCCAGCAGTTTGAGTTATAGCAATCAGCCCCAGCATTTT

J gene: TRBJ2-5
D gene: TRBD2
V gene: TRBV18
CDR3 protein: CASSQGLAEETQYF
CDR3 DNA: TGTGCCAGCTCCCAGGGACTAGCGGAAGAGACCCAGTACTTC

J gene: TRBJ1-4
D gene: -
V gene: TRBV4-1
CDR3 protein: CASSQAHRSEKLFF
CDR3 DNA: TGCGCCAGCAGCCAAGCGCACAGGAGTGAAAAACTGTTTTTT

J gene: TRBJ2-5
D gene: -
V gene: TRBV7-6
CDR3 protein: CASRAVAGRMETQYF
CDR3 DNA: TGTGCCAGCAGGGCCGTTGCAGGGCGGATGGAGACCCAGTACTTC

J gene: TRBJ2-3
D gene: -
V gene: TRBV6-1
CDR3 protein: CASSEATGSFTDTQYF
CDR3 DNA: TGTGCCAGCAGTGAAGCAACAGGGAGTTTCACAGATACGCAGTATTTT

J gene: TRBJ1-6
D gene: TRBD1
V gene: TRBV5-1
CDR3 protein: CASSLQGPSSYNSPLHF
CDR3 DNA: TGCGCCAGCAGCTTACAGGGGCCGAGCTCCTATAATTCACCCCTCCACTTT

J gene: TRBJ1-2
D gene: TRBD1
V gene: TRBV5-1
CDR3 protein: CASSWGQGTRGYTF
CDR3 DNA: TGCGCCAGCAGCTGGGGACAGGGAACTCGTGGCTACACCTTC

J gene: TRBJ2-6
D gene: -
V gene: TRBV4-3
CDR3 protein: CASSHEMSSGANVLTF
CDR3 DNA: TGCGCCAGCAGCCATGAGATGAGCTCTGGGGCCAACGTCCTGACTTTC

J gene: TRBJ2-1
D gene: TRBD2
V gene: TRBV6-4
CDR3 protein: CASSDSKLAGDNEQFF
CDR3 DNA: TGTGCCAGCAGTGACTCAAAATTAGCGGGCGACAATGAGCAGTTCTTC

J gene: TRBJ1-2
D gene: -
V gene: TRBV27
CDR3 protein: CASSLSRGPYGYTF
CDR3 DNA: TGTGCCAGCAGTTTATCGAGAGGGCCCTATGGCTACACCTTC

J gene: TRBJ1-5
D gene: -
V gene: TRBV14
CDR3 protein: CASSQYGQPQHF
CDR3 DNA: TGTGCCAGCAGCCAATACGGTCAGCCCCAGCATTTT

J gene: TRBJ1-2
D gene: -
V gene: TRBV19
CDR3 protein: CASSIRSGRLFYGYTF
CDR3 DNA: TGTGCCAGTAGTATAAGGTCAGGGCGCCTCTTCTATGGCTACACCTTC

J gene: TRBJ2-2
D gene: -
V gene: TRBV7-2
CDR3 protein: CASSLDLVRAGELFF
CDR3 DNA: TGTGCCAGCAGCTTAGATCTAGTGAGAGCCGGGGAGCTGTTTTTT

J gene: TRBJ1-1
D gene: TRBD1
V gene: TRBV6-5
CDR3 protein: CASSPGQRNTEAFF
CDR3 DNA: TGTGCCAGCAGCCCGGGACAGAGGAACACTGAAGCTTTCTTT

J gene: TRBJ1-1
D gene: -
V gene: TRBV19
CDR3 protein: CASSPRASEAFF
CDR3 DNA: TGTGCCAGTAGTCCGAGGGCATCTGAAGCTTTCTTT

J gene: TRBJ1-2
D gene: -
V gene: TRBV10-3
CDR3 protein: CAISESQGLGGYTF
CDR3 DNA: TGTGCCATCAGTGAGTCGCAGGGGCTCGGTGGCTACACCTTC

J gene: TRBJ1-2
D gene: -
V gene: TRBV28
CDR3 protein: CASSFRQGSGYTF
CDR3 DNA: TGTGCCAGCAGTTTCCGGCAGGGGTCTGGCTACACCTTC